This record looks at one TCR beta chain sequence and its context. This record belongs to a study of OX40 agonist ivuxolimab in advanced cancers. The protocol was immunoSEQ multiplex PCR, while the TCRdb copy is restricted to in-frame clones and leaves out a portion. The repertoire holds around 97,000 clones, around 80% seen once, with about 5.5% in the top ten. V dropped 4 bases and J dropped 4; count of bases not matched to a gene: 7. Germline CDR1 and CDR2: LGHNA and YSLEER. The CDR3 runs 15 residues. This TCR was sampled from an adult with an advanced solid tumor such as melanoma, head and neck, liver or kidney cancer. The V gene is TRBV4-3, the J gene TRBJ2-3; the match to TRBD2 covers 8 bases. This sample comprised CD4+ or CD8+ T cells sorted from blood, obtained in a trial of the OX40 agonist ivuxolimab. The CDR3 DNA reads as TGCGCCAGCAGCCGCTCGGGACTAGTCCCAGATACGCAGTATTTT. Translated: CASSRSGLVPDTQYF.